The 8 T cell receptor beta chains reported below all come from one sample, sequenced in a study of blood T cell repertoires in COVID-19. Only in-frame clones appear in the TCRdb table, and some are missing; sequencing was by immunoSEQ multiplex PCR. The data hold fewer than 60,000 clones, with 65% to 85% observed a single time. The sequenced sample consisted of peripheral blood. The receptor source for this set is a woman of 80 years or more with COVID-19, enrolled during active disease.

This rearrangement joins TRBV12-3 or TRBV12-4 to TRBJ2-1; TRBD1 is a possible D gene (5 bases). The CDR3 extends over 12 amino acids. Trimming pared 7 bases from V and 4 bases from J, leaving 8 bases between. In DNA form, the CDR3 reads TGTGCCAGCAAGGGGTCATACAATGAGCAGTTCTTC. This gives the protein CASKGSYNEQFF.

The rearrangement links TRBV6-5 to TRBJ1-1; D is undetermined. Germline-derived CDR1 and CDR2 are MNHEY and SVGAGI. The CDR3 loop spans 12 amino acids. The V end lost 2 bases, the J end lost 12 bases, and 13 bases lay between the germline ends. The chain's CDR3 is CASSYIPGETFF. As DNA, the CDR3 is TGTGCCAGCAGTTACATTCCCGGGGAAACTTTCTTT.

The V and J genes are TRBV7-3 and TRBJ2-2, with 7 bases fitting TRBD1. CDR3 length: 14 residues. J was trimmed by 7 bases and V by 5 bases; bases with no gene match: 7. CDR1 and CDR2 (germline): SGHTA, FQGTGA. CDR3 residues: CASSRQGLGGELFF. DNA of the CDR3: TGTGCCAGCAGCCGACAGGGTCTCGGCGGGGAGCTGTTTTTT.

In this sample, this clone turned up once. The rearrangement links TRBV7-9 to TRBJ2-5; 7 bases agree with TRBD1. The V and J ends lost 4 bases and 7 bases, in that order; junction bases with no gene match: 9. Looked up from germline, CDR1 is SEHNR and CDR2 is FQNEAQ (reference sequence). The CDR3 totals 14 residues. The CDR3 DNA is TGTGCCAGCAGCTCGGACAGGCCCAAGGGGACCCAGTACTTC. Its protein product is CASSSDRPKGTQYF.

This sequence joins TRBV6-4 and TRBJ2-3, with 12 bases lining up with TRBD2. Trimming removed 4 bases from V and 3 bases from J; junction bases left unmatched: 5. In germline, CDR1 is MRHNA, CDR2 SNTAGT. The CDR3 covers 16 residues. The CDR3 protein is CASSAALAGGTDTQYF. The DNA for the CDR3 is TGTGCCAGCAGTGCCGCCCTAGCGGGAGGGACAGATACGCAGTATTTT.

V is TRBV3-1 (or the pseudogene TRBV3-2) and J is TRBJ1-3, with D perhaps TRBD1 (5 bases). From germline, CDR1 is LGHDT and CDR2 YNNKEL (reference sequence). The CDR3 has 14 residues. The ends were cut back, 1 base at V and 3 bases at J, with 7 bases in the middle. CDR3 bases: TGTGCCAGCAGCCAAGGCGGGGGTGGAAACACCATATATTTT. It specifies CASSQGGGGNTIYF.

The chain combines TRBV7-3 with TRBJ1-6; TRBD1 might be the D (5 bases). Looked up from germline, CDR1 is SGHTA and CDR2 is FQGTGA. The V end lost 4 bases, the J end lost 10 bases, and 11 bases lay between the germline ends. The length of the CDR3 is 13 residues. Here the CDR3 DNA reads TGTGCCAGCAGCTCGACAGTGTCGTCACCCCTCCACTTT. Translation gives CASSSTVSSPLHF.

In DNA, the CDR3 is TGCGCCAGCAGCCAACACACAGGGATAGGTAGGACCCAGCATTTT. Encoded protein: CASSQHTGIGRTQHF. The J gene is TRBJ1-5, the V gene TRBV4-1; tentatively, D is TRBD1 (6 bases). V lost 2 bases and J 11 bases, leaving 19 bases between the germline ends. From germline, CDR1 is MGHRA and CDR2 YSYEKL. The CDR3 totals 15 residues.